The 22 T cell receptor beta chains listed next were all sequenced from one sample in a study of blood T cell repertoires in COVID-19. The assay was immunoSEQ multiplex PCR, and TCRdb's table has in-frame clones only and misses some. The table lists roughly 100,000 clones, roughly 86% of them singletons, with around 10% in the top ten. The material sequenced was peripheral blood. Every receptor here comes from a woman aged 25 to 39 with acute or convalescent COVID-19.

The J gene is TRBJ2-7, the V gene TRBV10-3; 8 bases map to TRBD1. Germline-derived CDR1 and CDR2 are ENHRY and SYGVKD. The V segment lost 8 bases and the J segment 3 bases; nucleotides outside the gene matches: 9. There are 14 residues in the CDR3. Here the CDR3 DNA reads TGTGCCATCGGTCCCCGTGACAGGGGCTACGAGCAGTACTTC. Its protein is CAIGPRDRGYEQYF.

The chain uses TRBV14 and TRBJ2-3; weak D call: TRBD1 (6 bases). Germline V lookup: CDR1 SGHDN, CDR2 FVKESK. V was cut by 0 bases and J by 13 bases, with 11 bases left in between. The length of the CDR3 is 12 residues. CDR3 DNA sequence: TGTGCCAGCAGCCAAGACGGGACACCCGAGTATTTT. Translating gives CASSQDGTPEYF.

Note on this clone: At the DNA level, this CDR3 is encoded by other sequences in the same sample as well. The chain employs TRBV14 and TRBJ1-1; TRBD1 matches 7 bases. The CDR3 extends over 17 amino acids. CDR1 is SGHDN and CDR2 is FVKESK in the germline V gene. The V segment lost 2 bases and the J segment 1 base; nucleotides outside the gene matches: 10. The chain's CDR3 is CASSQLKIGTENTEAFF. As DNA, the CDR3 is TGTGCCAGCAGCCAATTGAAGATTGGGACAGAGAACACTGAAGCTTTCTTT.

This clone occurred a few times. The chain joins TRBV28 to TRBJ1-5; the match to TRBD1 covers 7 bases. With 3 bases clipped from V and 7 bases from J, the junction kept 6 bases outside the gene matches. The CDR3 covers 14 residues. CDR1 is MDHEN, CDR2 SYDVKM, per germline. In nucleotides, the CDR3 is TGTGCCAGCAGTTTGCCGACAGGGATGCAGCCCCAGCATTTT. Translation gives CASSLPTGMQPQHF.

V usage is TRBV30 and J usage is TRBJ2-7; 8 nucleotides align to TRBD2. Trimming took 2 bases from V and 3 from J; bases not matched to a gene: 0. The CDR3 loop spans 12 amino acids. Germline CDR1 and CDR2: GTSNPN and SVGIG (reference sequence). The CDR3 protein is CAWSTSGYEQYF. CDR3 DNA: TGTGCCTGGAGTACTAGCGGCTACGAGCAGTACTTC.

The V call is TRBV6-6, the J call TRBJ1-4; no firm D call. V was pared by 4 bases and J by 8 bases, with 17 bases between. Germline CDR1 MNHNY, CDR2 SVGAGI (reference sequence). The CDR3 totals 15 residues. CDR3 region: CASSSGSSTGEKLFF. The CDR3 DNA follows: TGTGCCAGCAGTTCGGGCAGCTCCACGGGGGAAAAACTGTTTTTT.

This chain uses TRBV4-2 with TRBJ2-2, with 8 bases aligning to TRBD1. Trimming cost V 3 bases and J 0 bases; bases outside gene matches: 3. Germline V CDR1 and CDR2: LGHNA, YNFKEQ. The CDR3 loop spans 16 amino acids. In nucleotides, the CDR3 is TGTGCCAGCAGCCAGCAACAGGGGGCGAACACCGGGGAGCTGTTTTTT. Its protein is CASSQQQGANTGELFF.

The gene calls are TRBV28 and TRBJ1-4, with TRBD1 identical over 7 bases. The CDR3 is 15 residues long. Germline CDR1 reads MDHEN; CDR2 reads SYDVKM. After removal of 3 bases from V and 7 bases from J, the junction contained 8 bases not matched to a gene. DNA of the CDR3: TGTGCCAGCAGTTTGGGACAGATTAATATTGAAAAACTGTTTTTT. This encodes CASSLGQINIEKLFF. Using reference TRBV28 and TRBJ1-4 for the parts outside the CDR3, the full variable domain is DVKVTQSSRYLVKRTGEKVFLECVQDMDHENMFWYRQDPGLGLRLIYFSYDVKMKEKGDIPEGYSVSREKKERFSLILESASTNQTSMYLCASSLGQINIEKLFFGSGTQLSVL.

The genes are TRBV7-6 and TRBJ2-7, with 9 nucleotides matching TRBD2. The CDR3 sequence is 16 residues long. CDR1 and CDR2 (germline): SGHVS, FNYEAQ. J was trimmed by 4 bases and V by 5 bases; bases with no gene match: 12. The CDR3 DNA is TGTGCCAGCAGCCCAATTTCAGGCGGGGGGGATTACGAGCAGTACTTC. It translates to CASSPISGGGDYEQYF.

The rearrangement joins TRBV2 to TRBJ1-1, with D maybe TRBD1 (5 bases). In germline, CDR1 is SNHLY, CDR2 FYNNEI. V was trimmed by 7 bases and J by 0 bases, leaving 9 bases between them. The CDR3 is 13 amino acids. The CDR3 protein is CASTVQVNTEAFF. CDR3 DNA sequence: TGTGCCAGCACAGTACAGGTGAACACTGAAGCTTTCTTT.

The chain has TRBV9 and TRBJ1-6; the D gene is possibly TRBD1 (5 bases). Germline lookup yields CDR1 SGDLS and CDR2 YYNGEE. Trimming took 0 bases from V and 9 from J, leaving 10 bases between them. This CDR3 is 14 amino acids long. The CDR3 reads CASSVAGDGSPLHF. The CDR3 DNA is TGTGCCAGCAGCGTAGCGGGGGATGGTTCACCCCTCCACTTT.

The chain has TRBV6-1 and TRBJ2-7; 9 bases align to TRBD1. The V gene end was trimmed by 3 bases and the J gene end by 3 bases; junction bases not matched to a gene: 6. CDR3 length: 15 amino acids. CDR1 is MNHNS and CDR2 is SASEGT in the germline V gene. CDR3 amino acids: CASSERGQGIYEQYF. The CDR3 DNA reads TGTGCCAGCAGTGAGCGGGGACAGGGTATCTACGAGCAGTACTTC.

DNA of the CDR3: TGCAGCGCTACAGGGGGTCAAGACACTGAAGCTTTCTTT. It specifies CSATGGQDTEAFF. The chain recombines TRBV29-1 with TRBJ1-1; 8 bases map to TRBD1. The CDR3 has 13 residues. Germline loops: CDR1 SQVTM, CDR2 ANQGSEA. V was clipped by 7 bases and J by 3 bases; unmatched bases: 7. Together with reference TRBV29-1 and TRBJ1-1, the CDR3 gives the full variable domain: SAVISQKPSRDICQRGTSLTIQCQVDSQVTMMFWYRQQPGQSLTLIATANQGSEATYESGFVIDKFPISRPNLTFSTLTVSNMSPEDSSIYLCSATGGQDTEAFFGQGTRLTVV.

A remark on this clone: Other DNA sequences within the sample encode an identical CDR3. The chain uses TRBV7-9 and TRBJ1-4; 8 bases are a match to TRBD1. Germline lookup yields CDR1 SEHNR and CDR2 FQNEAQ (reference sequence). Unmatched junction bases numbered 4, after V lost 5 bases and J lost 5 bases. The CDR3 spans 14 residues. DNA of the CDR3: TGTGCCAGCAGCCAGGACAGGGTAAATGAAAAACTGTTTTTT. It encodes CASSQDRVNEKLFF.

This clone was counted a few times. The gene calls are TRBV4-1 and TRBJ1-6, with 7 bases fitting TRBD1. With 3 bases clipped from V and 7 bases from J, the junction kept 12 bases outside the gene matches. Germline V CDR1 and CDR2: MGHRA, YSYEKL. This CDR3 is built from 17 residues. This chain's CDR3 is CASSQPKDRALNSPLHF. The CDR3 DNA reads as TGCGCCAGCAGCCAGCCCAAAGACAGGGCTCTCAATTCACCCCTCCACTTT.

The rearrangement uses TRBV5-1 and TRBJ1-2, with 11 bases fitting TRBD1. This CDR3 contains 15 residues. V lost 3 bases, J lost 2 bases, and 3 bases stayed unmatched. CDR1 is SGHRS, CDR2 YFSETQ, per germline. The CDR3, as DNA: TGCGCCAGCAGCTACGGACAGGGGGCCAACTATGGCTACACCTTC. This encodes CASSYGQGANYGYTF.

This sequence joins TRBV6-1 and TRBJ2-2; 8 bases are a match to TRBD2. The germline V gene has CDR1 MNHNS and CDR2 SASEGT. V was pared by 0 bases and J by 5 bases, with 11 bases of the junction left unmatched. CDR3 length equals 18 residues. CDR3 amino acids: CASSEAAGGHGKTGELFF. DNA for the CDR3: TGTGCCAGCAGTGAAGCGGCGGGGGGACATGGAAAGACCGGGGAGCTGTTTTTT.

The chain has TRBV4-2 and TRBJ2-1, with 10 nucleotides matching TRBD2. This CDR3 has 16 residues. Germline values: CDR1 LGHNA, CDR2 YNFKEQ. J lost 2 bases, V lost 4 bases, and 5 bases had no gene match. The chain's CDR3 is CASSRGGLAAYNEQFF. The CDR3, as DNA: TGTGCCAGCAGCCGAGGAGGACTAGCGGCCTACAATGAGCAGTTCTTC.

The V gene is TRBV18, the J gene TRBJ2-1, with 8 positions matching TRBD1. V shed 5 bases and J 6 bases; nucleotides not matched to a gene: 9. From germline, CDR1 is KGHSH and CDR2 LQKENI. The CDR3 length is 15 residues. CDR3 protein: CASSDRGRRGNEQFF. The CDR3 nucleotides are TGTGCCAGCTCAGACAGGGGAAGAAGGGGCAATGAGCAGTTCTTC. The full variable domain, its missing parts supplied by reference TRBV18 and TRBJ2-1, is NAGVMQNPRHLVRRRGQEARLRCSPMKGHSHVYWYRQLPEEGLKFMVYLQKENIIDESGMPKERFSAEFPKEGPSILRIQQVVRGDSAAYFCASSDRGRRGNEQFFGPGTRLTVL.

The chain has TRBV5-5 and TRBJ2-3; no reliable D call. Trimming cost V 1 base and J 2 bases, with 11 bases left between them. This CDR3 is 15 amino acids long. In germline, CDR1 is SGHKS, CDR2 YYEKEE (reference sequence). In nucleotides, the CDR3 is TGTGCCAGCAGCTTGATCCCTTACTCCACAGATACGCAGTATTTT. Protein sequence: CASSLIPYSTDTQYF. Full variable domain (outside the CDR3, taken from reference TRBV5-5 and TRBJ2-3): DAGVTQSPTHLIKTRGQQVTLRCSPISGHKSVSWYQQVLGQGPQFIFQYYEKEERGRGNFPDRFSARQFPNYSSELNVNALLLGDSALYLCASSLIPYSTDTQYFGPGTRLTVL.

This sequence joins TRBV14 and TRBJ1-2, with 7 bases that match TRBD1. Germline CDR1 is SGHDN and CDR2 is FVKESK. There are 13 residues in the CDR3. Trimming cost V 4 bases and J 7 bases; bases outside gene matches: 6. As DNA, the CDR3 is TGTGCCAGCAGCCCCTTCGACAGGGTTGGCTACACCTTC. Translating it yields CASSPFDRVGYTF.

V is TRBV9 and J is TRBJ1-3; 9 nucleotides line up with TRBD1. CDR3 length: 16 amino acids. V shed 4 bases, J shed 3 bases, and the junction held 8 bases outside the gene matches. Germline V gene data show CDR1 as SGDLS and CDR2 as YYNGEE. CDR3 sequence: CASSLGQGLGGNTIYF. CDR3 nucleotides: TGTGCCAGCAGCTTAGGACAGGGGTTAGGTGGAAACACCATATATTTT.